Below are 7 T cell receptor beta chains sequenced from a single sample in a study of follicular helper T cells after annual influenza vaccination. Time point in this sample: 2014-2015 season, pre-vaccination. Clones were sequenced by immunoSEQ multiplex PCR, and TCRdb holds only the in-frame ones, with some missing. The data show approximately 10,000 clones, roughly 80% seen once. Here the sequenced sample was CXCR5+ CD38- circulating T follicular helper cells from blood, taken on the day of influenza vaccination. Subset reported: circulating Tfh, non-naive CD4+CXCR5+PD-1+ (ICOS+CD38+ or ICOS-CD38-). All receptors come from an adult who received the influenza vaccine.

This chain links TRBV5-4 with TRBJ2-1, with TRBD2 matching over 7 bases. CDR3 size: 16 residues. V lost 3 bases and J lost 1; bases outside the gene matches: 7. CDR1 SGHNT and CDR2 YYREEE come from the germline V gene (reference sequence). The CDR3 DNA follows: TGTGCCAGCAGCTCCCTTAGCGGGTCGTCCTACAATGAGCAGTTCTTC. It encodes CASSSLSGSSYNEQFF.

This sequence joins TRBV27 and TRBJ2-3; TRBD2 aligns across 13 bases. Germline V gene data show CDR1 as MNHEY and CDR2 as SMNVEV (reference sequence). This CDR3 region has 14 residues. V gave up 6 bases and J gave up 8 bases; unmatched junction bases: 5. The CDR3 spells CASRGLAGVSTQYF. The DNA of the CDR3 is TGTGCCAGCAGAGGACTAGCGGGAGTTTCTACGCAGTATTTT.

The rearrangement links TRBV7-2 to TRBJ2-3; 8 bases fit TRBD1. After removal of 9 bases from V and 2 bases from J, the junction contained 4 bases not matched to a gene. CDR1 and CDR2 (germline): SGHTA, FQGNSA. The CDR3 consists of 13 residues. Written as DNA, the CDR3 is TGTGCCAGTGGACAGGGCGTCACAGATACGCAGTATTTT. Translated: CASGQGVTDTQYF. The whole variable domain, filled in from reference TRBV7-2 and TRBJ2-3, reads GAGVSQSPSNKVTEKGKDVELRCDPISGHTALYWYRQSLGQGLEFLIYFQGNSAPDKSGLPSDRFSAERTGGSVSTLTIQRTQQEDSAVYLCASGQGVTDTQYFGPGTRLTVL.

The chain employs TRBV6-5 and TRBJ2-5, with D possibly TRBD1 on 5 matching bases. The CDR3 totals 12 residues. The germline CDR1 and CDR2 sequences are MNHEY and SVGAGI. The germline V and J ends were trimmed by 5 bases and 5 bases, with 9 bases remaining between them. CDR3 bases: TGTGCCAGCAGTGCCAAGGGGGAGACCCAGTACTTC. As protein: CASSAKGETQYF.

This clone has a single count. V is TRBV29-1 and J is TRBJ2-3, with 9 bases identical to TRBD2. The CDR3 consists of 13 residues. CDR1 and CDR2 from the germline V gene are SQVTM and ANQGSEA. V lost 7 bases and J lost 0; bases outside the gene matches: 2. CDR3 sequence: CSGGGASTDTQYF. CDR3 DNA: TGCAGCGGCGGGGGGGCAAGCACAGATACGCAGTATTTT.

The chain couples TRBV7-8 to TRBJ2-3, with D maybe TRBD1 (7 bases). The CDR3 has 15 amino acids. Trimming took off 5 bases at V and 0 bases at J, with 12 bases between the two ends. Germline assignment: CDR1 SGHVS and CDR2 FQNEAQ. The CDR3 nucleotides read TGTGCCAGCAGCGCGGGACAGAAGAGCACAGATACGCAGTATTTT. The encoded protein is CASSAGQKSTDTQYF.

J is TRBJ2-5 and V is TRBV6-1, with 10 bases lining up with TRBD1. CDR3 length equals 15 residues. V lost 5 bases to trimming and J lost 5 bases; unmatched junction nucleotides: 8. CDR1 is MNHNS, CDR2 SASEGT, per germline. The CDR3, as DNA: TGTGCCAGCAGTCTCAGACAGGGGGCAGGGGAGACCCAGTACTTC. This gives the protein CASSLRQGAGETQYF.